The clone carrying this T cell receptor (beta chain) was seen repeatedly, ten times or more. This CDR3 comprises 14 residues. V dropped 7 bases and J dropped 3 bases, with 14 bases sitting between them. Per the germline V gene, CDR1 is SGHTA and CDR2 is FQGNSA. The data were taken from a study of T cell repertoires in cytomegalovirus infection. Each CDR3 protein is one row after TCRdb ran MiXCR on the reads. The sample lists 350,000 to 500,000 distinct CDR3 sequences; roughly 30% were seen once. This receptor was obtained from a human donor in good health (CMV status not recorded). Some clones in this sample may be carry-over from other donors' samples. Sequencing was done on a sample of PBMCs. V usage is TRBV7-2 and J usage is TRBJ2-3, with D maybe TRBD1 (6 bases). The CDR3 DNA reads TGTGCCAGCAACCACAGGGTTTCTACAGATACGCAGTATTTT. Translation gives CASNHRVSTDTQYF.